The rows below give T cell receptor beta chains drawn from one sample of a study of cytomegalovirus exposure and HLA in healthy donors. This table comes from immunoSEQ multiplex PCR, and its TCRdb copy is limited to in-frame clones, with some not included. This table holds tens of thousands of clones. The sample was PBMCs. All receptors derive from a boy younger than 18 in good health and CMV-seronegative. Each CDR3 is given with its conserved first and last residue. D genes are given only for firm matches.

CDR3nt: TGTGCCAGCAGCCCTACCGGACTAGCGGGAGGTCGCGACGAGCAGTACTTC
CDR3aa: CASSPTGLAGGRDEQYF
d_gene: TRBD2
v_gene: TRBV7-2
j_gene: TRBJ2-7

CDR3nt: TGTGCCAGCAGCTTAAGGGGCGAGCAGTACTTC
CDR3aa: CASSLRGEQYF
d_gene: NA
v_gene: TRBV7-2
j_gene: TRBJ2-7

CDR3nt: TGTGCCAGTAGTATGGTTGCGGGGGGGACGCAAGAGACCCAGTACTTC
CDR3aa: CASSMVAGGTQETQYF
d_gene: TRBD2
v_gene: TRBV19
j_gene: TRBJ2-5

CDR3nt: TGTGCCAGCAGCTTGGAGACACTCAACACTGAAGCTTTCTTT
CDR3aa: CASSLETLNTEAFF
d_gene: NA
v_gene: TRBV5-4
j_gene: TRBJ1-1

CDR3nt: TGCGCCAGCAGCCCTCAGGGGCACATGAACACTGAAGCTTTCTTT
CDR3aa: CASSPQGHMNTEAFF
d_gene: NA
v_gene: TRBV5-1
j_gene: TRBJ1-1

CDR3nt: TGTGCCATCAGTGAGGTGACAGGGGAGAGTGGCTACACCTTC
CDR3aa: CAISEVTGESGYTF
d_gene: TRBD1
v_gene: TRBV10-3
j_gene: TRBJ1-2

CDR3nt: TGTGCCAGTAGTCGATATTTGGAGGGGGCGGACACCGGGGAGCTGTTTTTT
CDR3aa: CASSRYLEGADTGELFF
d_gene: NA
v_gene: TRBV19
j_gene: TRBJ2-2

CDR3nt: TGCAGTGCTTATAACTATGGCTACACCTTC
CDR3aa: CSAYNYGYTF
d_gene: NA
v_gene: TRBV20-1
j_gene: TRBJ1-2

CDR3nt: TGCGCCAGCAGCGTGCAGGGGGCGGGGGAGCAGTACTTC
CDR3aa: CASSVQGAGEQYF
d_gene: TRBD1
v_gene: TRBV5-1
j_gene: TRBJ2-7

CDR3nt: TGTGCCAGCACCAAGGGGAGGGATGGCTACACCTTC
CDR3aa: CASTKGRDGYTF
d_gene: NA
v_gene: TRBV9
j_gene: TRBJ1-2

CDR3nt: TGTGCCAGCAAACCCGGGGGGCCCTCCTACGAGCAGTACTTC
CDR3aa: CASKPGGPSYEQYF
d_gene: NA
v_gene: TRBV2
j_gene: TRBJ2-7

CDR3nt: TGTGCCAGCAGCCGGGCAGACTATGAAGCTTTCTTT
CDR3aa: CASSRADYEAFF
d_gene: NA
v_gene: TRBV4-2
j_gene: TRBJ1-1

CDR3nt: TGCGCCAGCAGCTTGGAACCCGATCTAACTGAAGCTTTCTTT
CDR3aa: CASSLEPDLTEAFF
d_gene: NA
v_gene: TRBV5-1
j_gene: TRBJ1-1

CDR3nt: TGTGCCAGCAGCCAGGGGGGTTGGGGCTACACCTTC
CDR3aa: CASSQGGWGYTF
d_gene: TRBD1
v_gene: TRBV5-4
j_gene: TRBJ1-2

CDR3nt: TGTGCCAGCAGTTATAAAACGACAGACAACTATGGCTACACCTTC
CDR3aa: CASSYKTTDNYGYTF
d_gene: NA
v_gene: TRBV6-6
j_gene: TRBJ1-2

CDR3nt: TGCGCCAGCAGCTCCGGGACAGAGAATCAGCCCCAGCATTTT
CDR3aa: CASSSGTENQPQHF
d_gene: TRBD1
v_gene: TRBV5-1
j_gene: TRBJ1-5

CDR3nt: TGTGCCTGGAGGGCGACAGGGGTTGAAAAACTGTTTTTT
CDR3aa: CAWRATGVEKLFF
d_gene: TRBD1
v_gene: TRBV30
j_gene: TRBJ1-4

CDR3nt: TGTGCCAGCGAGGAGGATAGCAATCAGCCCCAGCATTTT
CDR3aa: CASEEDSNQPQHF
d_gene: NA
v_gene: TRBV6-1
j_gene: TRBJ1-5

CDR3nt: TGTGCCAGCAGCGCGGGACGGAGCAATCAGCCCCAGCATTTT
CDR3aa: CASSAGRSNQPQHF
d_gene: NA
v_gene: TRBV7-2
j_gene: TRBJ1-5

CDR3nt: TGTGCCAGCAGTGTTCGGGCAGGGGGTGTGGACATTCAGTACTTC
CDR3aa: CASSVRAGGVDIQYF
d_gene: TRBD1
v_gene: TRBV2
j_gene: TRBJ2-4

CDR3nt: TGTGCCAGCAGCTTACAGGGGACCGGGGAGCTGTTTTTT
CDR3aa: CASSLQGTGELFF
d_gene: TRBD1
v_gene: TRBV5-6
j_gene: TRBJ2-2

CDR3nt: TGTGCCAGCTCACCTGAGGATGTCAGGGTACCCTCTGGAAACACCATATATTTT
CDR3aa: CASSPEDVRVPSGNTIYF
d_gene: NA
v_gene: TRBV18
j_gene: TRBJ1-3

CDR3nt: TGTGCCAGCAGCTTCCGACAGGGGTTGGCTGAAGCTTTCTTT
CDR3aa: CASSFRQGLAEAFF
d_gene: TRBD1
v_gene: TRBV5-5
j_gene: TRBJ1-1

CDR3nt: TGTGCCAGCAGCTCACATTCGTCCGCCTACGAGCAGTACTTC
CDR3aa: CASSSHSSAYEQYF
d_gene: NA
v_gene: TRBV7-2
j_gene: TRBJ2-7

CDR3nt: TGTGCCAGCAGCCTGCAGGGGGGTTACGAGCAGTACTTC
CDR3aa: CASSLQGGYEQYF
d_gene: NA
v_gene: TRBV5-4
j_gene: TRBJ2-7

CDR3nt: TGTGCCAGCAGTGAGCAGGCCCCCACCGGGGAGCTGTTTTTT
CDR3aa: CASSEQAPTGELFF
d_gene: NA
v_gene: TRBV6-4
j_gene: TRBJ2-2

CDR3nt: TGCGCCAGCAGCTCGGGACAGGGGGGGACCGGGGAGCTGTTTTTT
CDR3aa: CASSSGQGGTGELFF
d_gene: TRBD1
v_gene: TRBV5-1
j_gene: TRBJ2-2

CDR3nt: TGTGCCAGTAGTGATCAGACAGGGATAGAGACCCAGTACTTC
CDR3aa: CASSDQTGIETQYF
d_gene: TRBD1
v_gene: TRBV19
j_gene: TRBJ2-5

CDR3nt: TGTGCCAGCAGGTTGATCAGGGGGGTTCAACTAACCTACGAGCAGTACTTC
CDR3aa: CASRLIRGVQLTYEQYF
d_gene: NA
v_gene: TRBV11-2
j_gene: TRBJ2-7

CDR3nt: TGTGCCAGCGGACAGTCCTCCTACGAGCAGTACTTC
CDR3aa: CASGQSSYEQYF
d_gene: NA
v_gene: TRBV6-5
j_gene: TRBJ2-7

CDR3nt: TGTGCCACGAGGCGTGGAGGCCTTACCTACGAGCAGTACTTC
CDR3aa: CATRRGGLTYEQYF
d_gene: NA
v_gene: TRBV15
j_gene: TRBJ2-7

CDR3nt: TGTGCCAGCAGCTGGGACAGGGAGGCGCAGTATTTT
CDR3aa: CASSWDREAQYF
d_gene: TRBD1
v_gene: TRBV7-2
j_gene: TRBJ2-3

CDR3nt: TGTGCCTGGAGTCCACCGGGGGGGCCTACGGACTATGGCTACACCTTC
CDR3aa: CAWSPPGGPTDYGYTF
d_gene: NA
v_gene: TRBV30
j_gene: TRBJ1-2

CDR3nt: TGTGCCACCAGCTCCCGCGCGTCGAGCGGGGGGACCACTGCCAAAAACATTCAGTACTTC
CDR3aa: CATSSRASSGGTTAKNIQYF
d_gene: TRBD2
v_gene: TRBV15
j_gene: TRBJ2-4

CDR3nt: TGTGCCAGCAGCACCAAGACTAGCGGGAGGGCCCTCCGGAATGAGCAGTTCTTC
CDR3aa: CASSTKTSGRALRNEQFF
d_gene: TRBD2
v_gene: TRBV7-2
j_gene: TRBJ2-1

CDR3nt: TGTGCCAGCTCACCATACAGGGAGTATTACGAGCAGTACTTC
CDR3aa: CASSPYREYYEQYF
d_gene: NA
v_gene: TRBV18
j_gene: TRBJ2-7

CDR3nt: TGTGCCAGTGGACAGGGTGGAAGCAATCAGCCCCAGCATTTT
CDR3aa: CASGQGGSNQPQHF
d_gene: TRBD1
v_gene: TRBV2
j_gene: TRBJ1-5

CDR3nt: TGTGCCAGTAGTTCCGACAGGGCCTATGGCTACACCTTC
CDR3aa: CASSSDRAYGYTF
d_gene: TRBD1
v_gene: TRBV19
j_gene: TRBJ1-2

CDR3nt: TGTGCCAGTAGTACCGCCCGGGACAGGGGCGACACTGAAGCTTTCTTT
CDR3aa: CASSTARDRGDTEAFF
d_gene: TRBD1
v_gene: TRBV19
j_gene: TRBJ1-1

CDR3nt: TGCGCCTGGGCCCCCGGCGGGGGGCGTTCCTACGAGCAGTACTTC
CDR3aa: CAWAPGGGRSYEQYF
d_gene: TRBD2
v_gene: TRBV30
j_gene: TRBJ2-7

CDR3nt: TGTGCCAGCAGCTACGGACAGGGGAAGACTGAAGCTTTCTTT
CDR3aa: CASSYGQGKTEAFF
d_gene: TRBD1
v_gene: TRBV11-2
j_gene: TRBJ1-1

CDR3nt: TGTGCCAGCAGACCCCAGGGGGCAGTTGGAAACATTCAGTACTTC
CDR3aa: CASRPQGAVGNIQYF
d_gene: TRBD1
v_gene: TRBV5-8
j_gene: TRBJ2-4

CDR3nt: TGTGCCAGCAGTTACTCGGGGACATCCAATCAGCCCCAGCATTTT
CDR3aa: CASSYSGTSNQPQHF
d_gene: NA
v_gene: TRBV6-5
j_gene: TRBJ1-5

CDR3nt: TGCGCCAGCAGCCAAGGACTAGCGGCCGACACAGATACGCAGTATTTT
CDR3aa: CASSQGLAADTDTQYF
d_gene: TRBD2
v_gene: TRBV4-1
j_gene: TRBJ2-3

CDR3nt: TGTGCCAGCAGCGTGGGCCCCGATCAGCCCCAGCATTTT
CDR3aa: CASSVGPDQPQHF
d_gene: NA
v_gene: TRBV9
j_gene: TRBJ1-5

CDR3nt: TGTGCCAGCAGTTCGGGACAACCCAACACTGAAGCTTTCTTT
CDR3aa: CASSSGQPNTEAFF
d_gene: NA
v_gene: TRBV6-5
j_gene: TRBJ1-1

CDR3nt: TGTGCCAGCAGCCAAGTAGGACAGGGGGCGCTTAGCGGTGAAGCTTTCTTT
CDR3aa: CASSQVGQGALSGEAFF
d_gene: TRBD1
v_gene: TRBV4-2
j_gene: TRBJ1-1

CDR3nt: TGTGCCAGCAGTGCGGTCCCGGGATACACTGAAGCTTTCTTT
CDR3aa: CASSAVPGYTEAFF
d_gene: NA
v_gene: TRBV27
j_gene: TRBJ1-1